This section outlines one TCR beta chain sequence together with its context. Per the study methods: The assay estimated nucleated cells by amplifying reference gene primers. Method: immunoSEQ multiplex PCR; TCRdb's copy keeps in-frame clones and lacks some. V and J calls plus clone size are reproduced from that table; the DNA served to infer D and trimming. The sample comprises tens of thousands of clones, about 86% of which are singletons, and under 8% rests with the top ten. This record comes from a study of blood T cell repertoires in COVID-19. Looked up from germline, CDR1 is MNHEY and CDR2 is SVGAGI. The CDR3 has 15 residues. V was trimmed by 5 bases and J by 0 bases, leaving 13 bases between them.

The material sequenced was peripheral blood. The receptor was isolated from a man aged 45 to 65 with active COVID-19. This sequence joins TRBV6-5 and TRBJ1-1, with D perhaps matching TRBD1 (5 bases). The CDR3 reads CASSRAGTVNTEAFF. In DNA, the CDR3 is TGTGCCAGCAGTAGGGCGGGGACCGTGAACACTGAAGCTTTCTTT.